Shown below are 30 T cell receptor beta chains from a single sample sequenced in a study of identical twins. MiXCR was run by TCRdb on the 5' RACE reads, yielding one entry per CDR3 protein. The sample comprises nearly 200,000 distinct CDR3 sequences, approximately 15% of which are singletons, and around two fifths rests with the top ten. These data also formed part of another study, on T cells expressing NK-cell markers.

Source material: CD8+ T cells sorted from blood. The receptor source for this set is a woman under 30 in good health.

The chain employs TRBV9 and TRBJ1-1; a possible D gene is TRBD1 (5 bases). V lost 0 bases to trimming and J lost 10 bases, with 22 bases between them. From germline, CDR1 is SGDLS and CDR2 YYNGEE. The CDR3 contains 16 residues. For the CDR3, the DNA is TGTGCCAGCAGCGTAGCGGGAACGGGGGAGAATGCCAGAGCTTTCTTT. Translating it yields CASSVAGTGENARAFF.

The gene calls are TRBV7-2 and TRBJ1-2; weak D call: TRBD1 (5 bases). V lost 5 bases to trimming and J lost 3 bases, with 10 bases between them. The CDR3 extends over 13 amino acids. Germline CDR1 is SGHTA and CDR2 is FQGNSA. The CDR3 DNA follows: TGTGCCAGCAGCCGGGCGGGGGACTATGGCTACACCTTC. Translated: CASSRAGDYGYTF.

The table lists this clonotype with many counts. The chain carries TRBV15 and TRBJ2-1, with 9 bases fitting TRBD2. Germline CDR1 is LNHNV and CDR2 is YYDKDF (reference sequence). The CDR3 spans 14 residues. V gave up 3 bases and J gave up 9 bases; unmatched junction bases: 6. Written as DNA, the CDR3 is TGTGCCACCAGCAGTCCAGCGGGGGGTGGTGAGCAGTTCTTC. This codes for CATSSPAGGGEQFF.

There are a few counts of this clonotype. This chain uses TRBV12-3 or TRBV12-4 with TRBJ1-2, with 7 positions matching TRBD1. The CDR3 has 14 residues. Trimming removed 5 bases from V and 3 bases from J; junction bases left unmatched: 6. CDR3 nucleotide sequence: TGTGCCAGCAGTAATCCCACAGGGGACTATGGCTACACCTTC. Encoded protein: CASSNPTGDYGYTF.

This clonotype was counted ten times or more. The V call is TRBV4-2, the J call TRBJ2-1, with 7 bases fitting TRBD2. Germline assignment: CDR1 LGHNA and CDR2 YNFKEQ. Trimming took 0 bases from V and 2 from J; bases not matched to a gene: 7. The CDR3 loop spans 17 amino acids. As DNA, the CDR3 is TGTGCCAGCAGCCAAGATATGGGGGGGGAGGCCTACAATGAGCAGTTCTTC. Amino acids: CASSQDMGGEAYNEQFF.

This sequence joins TRBV7-8 and TRBJ1-2, with D perhaps matching TRBD1 (5 bases). Germline CDR1 is SGHVS and CDR2 is FQNEAQ. Trimming shortened V by 8 bases and J by 8 bases, and 15 bases separated the two germline ends. This CDR3 is 12 amino acids long. CDR3 protein: CASFLQGEGYTF. CDR3 nucleotide sequence: TGTGCCAGCTTTCTCCAGGGTGAAGGCTACACCTTC.

This clonotype was seen a few times. The chain carries TRBV14 and TRBJ2-5, with D perhaps TRBD2 (5 bases). This CDR3 contains 15 residues. V was cut by 1 base and J by 2 bases, with 11 bases left in between. In germline, CDR1 is SGHDN, CDR2 FVKESK. CDR3 loop: CASSQAFGVQETQYF. CDR3 bases: TGTGCCAGCAGCCAAGCATTCGGGGTACAAGAGACCCAGTACTTC.

In this sample, this clonotype turned up a few times. The genes are TRBV10-3 and TRBJ2-5, with TRBD1 as a possible D gene (6 bases). CDR3 size: 15 residues. The V end lost 3 bases, the J end lost 3 bases, and 14 bases lay between the germline ends. CDR1 and CDR2 (germline): ENHRY, SYGVKD. The CDR3 DNA sequence: TGTGCCATCAGTGAACAGGACAGTTGGAAAGAGACCCAGTACTTC. It specifies CAISEQDSWKETQYF.

This chain joins TRBV9 and TRBJ2-2, with D maybe TRBD1 (6 bases). CDR1 and CDR2 (germline): SGDLS, YYNGEE. Trimming took off 6 bases at V and 3 bases at J, with 21 bases between the two ends. The CDR3 runs 17 residues. The CDR3 region is CASNQNLDSGYTGELFF. The DNA for the CDR3 is TGTGCCAGCAACCAAAATTTGGACAGTGGGTACACCGGGGAGCTGTTTTTT.

The chain is built from TRBV5-1 and TRBJ2-7, with D perhaps TRBD1 (6 bases). CDR1 is SGHRS, CDR2 YFSETQ, per germline. Trimming stripped 3 bases from V and 0 bases from J, with 13 bases between. The CDR3 consists of 15 residues. In DNA, the CDR3 is TGCGCCAGCAGCTCCACCCCGGACAGCTCCTACGAGCAGTACTTC. This codes for CASSSTPDSSYEQYF.

The chain carries TRBV7-2 and TRBJ2-2; 7 bases line up with TRBD2. Germline V CDR1 and CDR2: SGHTA, FQGNSA. This CDR3 is 13 amino acids long. J lost 5 bases, V lost 6 bases, and 3 bases had no gene match. The CDR3 DNA follows: TGTGCCAGCAGGCGGGAGAAAACCGGGGAGCTGTTTTTT. Translated, it gives CASRREKTGELFF.

This clonotype was detected only a few times. This chain joins TRBV15 and TRBJ2-3; the D gene is possibly TRBD2 (5 bases). The V gene's germline CDR1 is LNHNV and CDR2 YYDKDF (reference sequence). V was clipped by 4 bases and J by 0 bases, with 11 bases between them. This CDR3 spans 15 amino acids. The CDR3 protein is CATSMRSGSTDTQYF. CDR3 nucleotides: TGTGCCACCAGCATGAGATCGGGGAGCACAGATACGCAGTATTTT.

This chain uses TRBV27 with TRBJ2-7; D is possibly TRBD1 (5 bases). The CDR3 has 13 residues. Trimming removed 1 base from V and 4 bases from J, with 8 bases in between. The germline V gene has CDR1 MNHEY and CDR2 SMNVEV (reference sequence). The CDR3 sequence: CASSLFRQYEQYF. CDR3 DNA sequence: TGTGCCAGCAGTTTATTTCGACAGTACGAGCAGTACTTC.

The J gene is TRBJ2-7, the V gene TRBV12-5, with D tentatively TRBD1 or TRBD2 (5 bases each). There are 13 residues in the CDR3. With 4 bases removed from V and 3 bases from J, the gap between germline ends came to 10 bases. Germline V gene data show CDR1 as LGHNT and CDR2 as FRNRAP. DNA for the CDR3: TGTGCTAGTGGTTGGGACCGCTTCTACGAGCAGTACTTC. It is translated as CASGWDRFYEQYF.

This chain links TRBV5-1 with TRBJ2-7; D possibly corresponds to TRBD2 (6 bases). The CDR3 covers 14 residues. Germline values: CDR1 SGHRS, CDR2 YFSETQ. V dropped 5 bases and J dropped 1 base, with 13 bases sitting between them. In DNA form, the CDR3 reads TGCGCCAGCAGTCCCAGGCTAGCGTCCTACGAGCAGTACTTC. Its translation is CASSPRLASYEQYF.

This chain uses TRBV7-9 with TRBJ2-3; D not resolved. V gave up 6 bases and J gave up 1 base, with 5 bases separating them. The CDR3 totals 12 residues. Germline CDR1 and CDR2: SEHNR and FQNEAQ (reference sequence). The CDR3 loop reads CASSHGTDTQYF. CDR3 DNA sequence: TGTGCCAGCAGTCATGGCACAGATACGCAGTATTTT. Full variable domain (remainder filled in from reference TRBV7-9 and TRBJ2-3): DTGVSQNPRHKITKRGQNVTFRCDPISEHNRLYWYRQTLGQGPEFLTYFQNEAQLEKSRLLSDRFSAERPKGSFSTLEIQRTEQGDSAMYLCASSHGTDTQYFGPGTRLTVL.

This chain links TRBV12-3 or TRBV12-4 with TRBJ1-5; the match to TRBD1 covers 9 bases. This CDR3 region has 17 residues. After removal of 3 bases from V and 0 bases from J, the junction contained 6 bases not matched to a gene. The DNA of the CDR3 is TGTGCCAGCAGTTTCCTTTGGGACAGGGATAGCAATCAGCCCCAGCATTTT. Translation gives CASSFLWDRDSNQPQHF.

This clonotype was counted a few times. The V call is TRBV11-2, the J call TRBJ2-1; D is perhaps TRBD2 (5 bases). Trimming removed 5 bases from V and 7 bases from J, with 18 bases in between. This CDR3 region has 15 residues. Germline V CDR1 and CDR2: SGHAT, FQNNGV. The CDR3 protein is CASSPPIDYENEQFF. CDR3 in DNA: TGTGCCAGCAGCCCTCCGATAGACTATGAGAATGAGCAGTTCTTC.

This clonotype has more than one count but fewer than ten. The rearrangement links TRBV7-2 to TRBJ2-7, with 9 bases matching TRBD1. Losses at the gene ends were 6 bases for V and 3 bases for J; bases not matched to a gene: 12. The CDR3 contains 16 residues. Germline CDR1 reads SGHTA; CDR2 reads FQGNSA. This CDR3 is CASSSWTGVAGYEQYF. The CDR3, as DNA: TGTGCCAGCAGTTCTTGGACAGGGGTTGCAGGCTACGAGCAGTACTTC. The whole variable domain, remainder taken from reference TRBV7-2 and TRBJ2-7, is GAGVSQSPSNKVTEKGKDVELRCDPISGHTALYWYRQSLGQGLEFLIYFQGNSAPDKSGLPSDRFSAERTGGSVSTLTIQRTQQEDSAVYLCASSSWTGVAGYEQYFGPGTRLTVT.

The table lists this clonotype with a few counts. The gene calls are TRBV29-1 and TRBJ2-7, with TRBD2 identical over 8 bases. This CDR3 spans 12 amino acids. Germline loops: CDR1 SQVTM, CDR2 ANQGSEA. J gave up 5 bases and V 0 bases, and 0 bases lay outside the gene matches. The CDR3 nucleotides read TGCAGCGTTGAAGACGGGAGGGACGAGCAGTACTTC. Translating gives CSVEDGRDEQYF.

The rearrangement joins TRBV12-3 or TRBV12-4 to TRBJ2-7; D might be TRBD2 (6 bases). This CDR3 is built from 14 residues. V shed 3 bases and J shed 12 bases, with 21 bases lying between them. The CDR3 sequence: CASSFSGDPGTVYF. CDR3 sequence (DNA): TGTGCCAGCAGTTTCTCGGGGGACCCCGGGACGGTGTACTTC.

A few counts support this clonotype. The chain couples TRBV7-9 to TRBJ2-2, with 11 bases identical to TRBD2. The CDR3 covers 16 residues. The V and J ends lost 6 bases and 4 bases, in that order; junction bases with no gene match: 7. Germline CDR1 is SEHNR and CDR2 is FQNEAQ (reference sequence). CDR3 loop: CASSLRTSGPTGELFF. The CDR3 coding sequence is TGTGCCAGCAGTCTTCGGACTAGCGGGCCCACCGGGGAGCTGTTTTTT.

The rearrangement joins TRBV7-9 to TRBJ1-1; 9 positions match TRBD1. Trimming removed 4 bases from V and 0 bases from J; junction bases left unmatched: 3. This CDR3 is built from 15 residues. Germline loops: CDR1 SEHNR, CDR2 FQNEAQ (reference sequence). CDR3 nucleotides: TGTGCCAGCAGCTCTGGGACAGGGATGAACACTGAAGCTTTCTTT. Translating it yields CASSSGTGMNTEAFF.

The table lists this clonotype with many counts. The chain couples TRBV11-2 to TRBJ2-5, with a possible D match to TRBD1 (6 bases). Germline V gene sequence: CDR1 SGHAT, CDR2 FQNNGV. This CDR3 has 12 residues. Trimming cost V 5 bases and J 4 bases, with 8 bases left between them. The CDR3 bases are TGTGCCAGCAGCCGAGGGGGAGAGACCCAGTACTTC. The encoded protein is CASSRGGETQYF.

This clonotype was seen repeatedly, ten times or more. The J gene is TRBJ2-1, the V gene TRBV28; D not resolved. Germline V CDR1 and CDR2: MDHEN, SYDVKM. This CDR3 has 11 residues. The V end was cut by 3 bases, the J end by 8 bases, with 5 bases between. CDR3 DNA: TGTGCCAGCAGTTTGAGGTATGAGCAGTTCTTC. Protein product: CASSLRYEQFF.

The V and J genes are TRBV7-2 and TRBJ2-2, with D perhaps matching TRBD2 (6 bases). The CDR3 has 14 residues. Germline assignment: CDR1 SGHTA and CDR2 FQGNSA. Trimming removed 4 bases from V and 4 bases from J, with 10 bases in between. Written as DNA, the CDR3 is TGTGCCAGCAGCTCGGGACTTACCACCGGGGAGCTGTTTTTT. Its translation is CASSSGLTTGELFF. The whole variable domain, remainder taken from reference TRBV7-2 and TRBJ2-2, is GAGVSQSPSNKVTEKGKDVELRCDPISGHTALYWYRQSLGQGLEFLIYFQGNSAPDKSGLPSDRFSAERTGGSVSTLTIQRTQQEDSAVYLCASSSGLTTGELFFGEGSRLTVL.

This sequence joins TRBV20-1 and TRBJ1-5; possibly TRBD1 for D (5 bases). The CDR3 has 13 residues. Germline assignment: CDR1 DFQATT and CDR2 SNEGSKA (reference sequence). V was cut by 5 bases and J by 4 bases, with 12 bases left in between. CDR3 amino acids: CSAEDSSNQPQHF. CDR3 DNA sequence: TGCAGTGCTGAAGACAGCTCGAATCAGCCCCAGCATTTT.

The rearrangement links TRBV11-1 to TRBJ2-6, with 7 bases lining up with TRBD1. Germline values: CDR1 SGHAT, CDR2 FQDESV (reference sequence). The J segment lost 0 bases and the V segment lost 4 bases, leaving 9 bases of the junction unmatched. CDR3 length: 18 residues. The CDR3 loop is CASSSTRGTLSGANVLTF. Written as DNA, the CDR3 is TGTGCCAGCAGCTCAACCAGGGGGACCCTCTCTGGGGCCAACGTCCTGACTTTC.

This rearrangement joins TRBV6-1 to TRBJ2-1; D might be TRBD2 (5 bases). CDR1 and CDR2 (germline): MNHNS, SASEGT. Trimming cost V 6 bases and J 4 bases, with 13 bases left between them. The CDR3 is 14 amino acids. CDR3: CASSTIRGYNEQFF. CDR3 nucleotide sequence: TGTGCCAGCAGCACCATACGGGGTTACAATGAGCAGTTCTTC.

The chain is built from TRBV6-1 and TRBJ2-5, with D possibly TRBD2 on 5 matching bases. Trimming pared 7 bases from V and 7 bases from J, leaving 25 bases between. CDR1 is MNHNS and CDR2 is SASEGT in the germline V gene. CDR3 length equals 16 residues. The CDR3 nucleotides are TGTGCCAGCATTCCCTCACCGGGCCTAGGTCGGGGGACCCAGTACTTC. Its translation is CASIPSPGLGRGTQYF.